Listed below are T cell receptor beta chains from one sample, sequenced in a study of identical twins. TCRdb reprocessed the 5' RACE reads with MiXCR, giving one entry per CDR3 protein. The table lists approximately 190,000 distinct CDR3 sequences, around 15% of them singletons. These same data were also listed under a study on T cells expressing NK-cell markers.

Sequenced: CD8+ T cells sorted from blood. The receptors were sampled from a woman aged 18-29 years in good health. Both conserved end residues are part of each CDR3. D genes are given only for firm matches. A row's size may be missing; if present it is once, few, many or a size class.

TRBV3-1	few	TRBJ2-7	-	CASSEQGLLEQYF	TGTGCCAGCAGCGAACAGGGTCTCCTCGAGCAGTACTTC
TRBV9	-	TRBJ1-1	-	CASSGQGYRAFF	TGTGCCAGCAGCGGCCAGGGTTATAGGGCTTTCTTT
TRBV9	-	TRBJ1-1	-	CASSLGSDTEAFF	TGTGCCAGCAGCCTTGGCAGCGACACTGAAGCTTTCTTT
TRBV3-1	few	TRBJ2-1	-	CASSQPLGAYNEQFF	TGTGCCAGCAGCCAACCCCTAGGCGCCTACAATGAGCAGTTCTTC
TRBV9	-	TRBJ2-5	-	CASSDEEETQYF	TGTGCCAGCAGCGATGAGGAAGAGACCCAGTACTTC
TRBV5-1	many	TRBJ2-7	-	CASSLDSIEQYF	TGCGCCAGCAGCTTGGACTCGATCGAGCAGTACTTC
TRBV30	-	TRBJ2-5	TRBD1	CAWSLRGRETQYF	TGTGCCTGGAGTCTCAGGGGGCGAGAGACCCAGTACTTC
TRBV10-3	-	TRBJ1-2	-	CAISDDSAYGYTF	TGTGCCATCAGTGACGACAGCGCCTATGGCTACACCTTC
TRBV5-1	-	TRBJ2-5	-	CASSTETQYF	TGCGCCAGCAGCACAGAGACCCAGTACTTC
TRBV7-9	few	TRBJ2-3	TRBD1	CANNRGSHTDTQYF	TGTGCCAACAACAGGGGTTCTCACACAGATACGCAGTATTTT
TRBV9	few	TRBJ2-1	-	CASTPGGGAVNEQFF	TGTGCCAGCACTCCCGGTGGGGGGGCCGTCAATGAGCAGTTCTTC
TRBV7-9	-	TRBJ2-7	TRBD1	CASSSTSGGDYEQYF	TGTGCCAGCAGCTCCACCTCAGGGGGCGACTACGAGCAGTACTTC